These 32 T cell receptor beta chains were all obtained from the same sample, sequenced in a study of CD8+CD57+ T cells in acquired aplastic anemia. In patients chosen for sequencing, flow cytometry had shown CD8+CD57+ cell expansion. Profiling that covered TCR beta VDJ and CDR3 relied on genomic DNA as its template. TCRdb re-analysed the reads in MiXCR, keeping a single row per CDR3 protein. The sample consists of approximately 130,000 distinct CDR3 sequences, about two fifths of them appearing once. Sequencing used sorted CD4+, CD8+, or CD8+CD57+ T cells (not recorded which) from PBMCs. The source of these receptors is a human donor with aplastic anemia.

By share of the sample, this clonotype is medium-sized. This sequence joins TRBV15 and TRBJ2-7, with D possibly being TRBD1 or TRBD2 (6 bases each). This CDR3 comprises 14 residues. Germline lookup yields CDR1 LNHNV and CDR2 YYDKDF (reference sequence). Trimming left V 8 bases short and J 0 bases short, with 14 bases between. CDR3 bases: TGTGCCACCGCGAGAGGGGGGATCTCCTACGAGCAGTACTTC. It codes for CATARGGISYEQYF.

This clonotype was detected once. No conserved phenylalanine or tryptophan ends this CDR3, so it is likely a read error. This rearrangement joins TRBV11-2 to TRBJ2-3; 14 positions match TRBD2. V dropped 4 bases and J dropped 10; count of bases not matched to a gene: 13. Germline CDR1 is SGHAT and CDR2 is FQNNGV. The CDR3 spans 17 residues. The CDR3 is CASSSKRLAGGRDAQYV. The CDR3 coding sequence is TGTGCCAGCAGCTCAAAAAGACTAGCGGGGGGGCGGGATGCGCAGTATGTT.

This clonotype was recorded many times. The CDR3 loop reads CASTGLATGDTQYF. The CDR3 DNA is TGTGCCAGTACTGGACTTGCCACGGGAGATACGCAGTATTTT. The genes are TRBV19 and TRBJ2-3; a weak D match, TRBD2 (5 bases). CDR1 and CDR2 (germline): LNHDA, SQIVND (reference sequence). The CDR3 runs 14 residues. The V gene lost 7 bases and the J gene lost 5 bases, with 16 bases spanning the gap.

This clonotype is a singleton in its sample. The rearrangement joins TRBV6-1 to TRBJ2-1; 8 bases align to TRBD2. Germline V gene data show CDR1 as MNHNS and CDR2 as SASEGT. The CDR3 runs to 16 residues. Trimming took 6 bases from V and 3 from J; bases not matched to a gene: 10. The chain's CDR3 is CASSPLTSGGYNEQFF. For the CDR3, the DNA is TGTGCCAGCAGCCCCCTGACGAGCGGGGGCTACAATGAGCAGTTCTTC.

This clonotype has a count of ten or more. The V and J genes are TRBV12-3 or TRBV12-4 and TRBJ1-3; the match to TRBD1 covers 8 bases. V shed 6 bases and J 4 bases; nucleotides not matched to a gene: 8. This CDR3 comprises 15 residues. The chain's CDR3 is CASSLPGTGGNTIYF. DNA for the CDR3: TGTGCCAGCAGCCTTCCCGGGACAGGAGGAAACACCATATATTTT.

This clonotype was seen repeatedly, ten times or more. The gene calls are TRBV6-5 and TRBJ1-1; 7 nucleotides align to TRBD1. Germline loops: CDR1 MNHEY, CDR2 SVGAGI. Trimming took 2 bases from V and 4 from J; bases not matched to a gene: 7. The CDR3 length is 15 residues. As DNA, the CDR3 is TGTGCCAGCAGTTACCGACAGGGTATTACCACTGAAGCTTTCTTT. Amino acids: CASSYRQGITTEAFF.

This clonotype was counted a single time. V usage is TRBV7-2 and J usage is TRBJ2-7; 7 bases match TRBD2. V trimming: 9 bases; J trimming: 3 bases; junction bases outside the gene matches: 14. The CDR3 has 15 residues. CDR1 and CDR2 (germline): SGHTA, FQGNSA. The CDR3 region is CASTLGGTEDYEQYF. CDR3 nucleotide sequence: TGTGCCAGTACCCTCGGGGGGACGGAGGACTACGAGCAGTACTTC.

This clonotype was detected ten times or more. V is TRBV5-8 and J is TRBJ2-7; perhaps TRBD2 as D (6 bases). The germline V gene has CDR1 SGHTS and CDR2 YDEGEE. CDR3 length equals 15 residues. Between the trimmed V and J ends, which lost 0 bases and 5 bases, there was a span of 15 bases. This CDR3 is CASSLVVGGDHEQYF. Written as DNA, the CDR3 is TGTGCCAGCAGCTTGGTCGTAGGAGGGGACCACGAGCAGTACTTC.

With regard to this clonotype: One junction end disagrees with the germline gene, perhaps due to a read error. The chain employs TRBV10-3 and TRBJ2-1; either TRBD1 or TRBD2 may fit D (5 bases each). This CDR3 has 14 residues. CDR1 ENHRY and CDR2 SYGVKD come from the germline V gene. In DNA, the CDR3 is TGTGCCATCAACCCGACAGAGGGAAACAATGAGCGGTTCTTC. This sequence encodes CAINPTEGNNERFF.

DNA for the CDR3: TGTGCCAGCAGCTTACGGCTAGCTCTGGAGACCCAGTACTTC. It specifies CASSLRLALETQYF. The genes are TRBV7-2 and TRBJ2-5; D possibly corresponds to TRBD2 (5 bases). Germline values: CDR1 SGHTA, CDR2 FQGNSA. Trimming removed 2 bases from V and 5 bases from J, with 12 bases in between. The CDR3 is 14 residues long.

The chain carries TRBV2 and TRBJ1-1, with a tentative D call TRBD1 (6 bases). Germline V CDR1 and CDR2: SNHLY, FYNNEI. The length of the CDR3 is 13 residues. Trimming took 6 bases from V and 9 from J, leaving 17 bases between them. This CDR3 reads CASSPGGGTQAFF. For the CDR3, the DNA is TGTGCCAGCAGCCCCGGGGGGGGGACACAAGCTTTCTTT.

This clonotype showed up many times. At one end, the junction sequence differs from germline, possibly due to a read error. The gene calls are TRBV6-1 and TRBJ2-3, with D perhaps matching TRBD2 (5 bases). Germline loops: CDR1 MNHNS, CDR2 SASEGT. The CDR3 totals 14 residues. The chain's CDR3 is CASSRTGSTDTQYF. DNA for the CDR3: TGCGCCAGCAGTCGGACGGGAAGCACAGATACGCAGTATTTT.

The V call is TRBV10-3, the J call TRBJ1-2; the D gene is possibly TRBD1 (5 bases). The CDR3 covers 15 residues. V lost 6 bases, J lost 5 bases, and 19 bases lay in between. Germline lookup yields CDR1 ENHRY and CDR2 SYGVKD. The CDR3 nucleotides read TGTGCCATCAGAGGATCAGGGTGCCTGTATTATGGCTACACCTTC. Residues: CAIRGSGCLYYGYTF.

This clonotype has a count of ten or more. This rearrangement joins TRBV5-1 to TRBJ1-3; a possible D gene is TRBD1 (6 bases). The CDR3 runs to 14 residues. CDR1 is SGHRS, CDR2 YFSETQ, per germline. The V and J ends lost 5 bases and 2 bases respectively, with 11 bases between them. CDR3 coding DNA: TGCGCCAGCAGTTCTCAGGGGACTGGAAACACCATATATTTT. Residues: CASSSQGTGNTIYF. Based on the CDR3 plus reference TRBV5-1 and TRBJ1-3, the full variable domain is KAGVTQTPRYLIKTRGQQVTLSCSPISGHRSVSWYQQTPGQGLQFLFEYFSETQRNKGNFPGRFSGRQFSNSRSEMNVSTLELGDSALYLCASSSQGTGNTIYFGEGSWLTVV.

This clonotype was detected only a few times. The chain has TRBV2 and TRBJ1-5; 7 nucleotides align to TRBD1. There are 15 residues in the CDR3. Germline V CDR1 and CDR2: SNHLY, FYNNEI. V trimming: 4 bases; J trimming: 4 bases; junction bases outside the gene matches: 7. The CDR3 loop is CASSATGTDNQPQHF. The CDR3 DNA sequence: TGTGCCAGCAGTGCAACCGGGACAGATAATCAGCCCCAGCATTTT.

This clonotype came up many times. The V gene is TRBV19, the J gene TRBJ1-4; D is perhaps TRBD1 (6 bases). Germline CDR1 is LNHDA and CDR2 is SQIVND (reference sequence). Trimming took off 5 bases at V and 5 bases at J, with 15 bases between the two ends. This CDR3 has 15 residues. The CDR3 protein is CASSLGGQRNEKLFF. The CDR3 DNA reads TGTGCCAGTAGTCTCGGCGGACAGCGGAATGAAAAACTGTTTTTT.

A few counts support this clonotype. The rearrangement links TRBV2 to TRBJ1-2; 10 positions match TRBD1. CDR3 length equals 14 residues. V lost 2 bases, J lost 5 bases, and 2 bases stayed unmatched. The germline V gene has CDR1 SNHLY and CDR2 FYNNEI. The chain's CDR3 is CASSELGQGYGYTF. The CDR3 coding sequence is TGTGCCAGCAGTGAATTGGGACAGGGGTATGGCTACACCTTC.

The V call is TRBV12-3 or TRBV12-4, the J call TRBJ1-4, with D possibly being TRBD1 (6 bases). There are 17 residues in the CDR3. The V and J ends lost 6 bases and 8 bases respectively, with 25 bases between them. The CDR3 DNA is TGTGCCAGCAGCTTGGAGATGATAGGGGGGAACAACGAAAAACTGTTTTTT. Translation: CASSLEMIGGNNEKLFF.

The chain recombines TRBV7-2 with TRBJ1-1; D uncertain. V was shortened by 5 bases and J by 1 base, with 14 bases between the two germline ends. The CDR3 covers 15 residues. The germline V gene encodes CDR1 SGHTA and CDR2 FQGNSA. This CDR3 is CASSVELGWNTEAFF. The CDR3 coding sequence is TGTGCCAGCAGCGTAGAACTGGGGTGGAACACTGAAGCTTTCTTT.

There are many counts of this clonotype. The genes are TRBV6-5 and TRBJ1-5; a weak D match, TRBD1 (5 bases). Germline assignment: CDR1 MNHEY and CDR2 SVGAGI. Trimming shortened V by 0 bases and J by 4 bases, and 10 bases separated the two germline ends. The CDR3 runs 15 residues. The CDR3 protein is CASSYSWDGNQPQHF. The CDR3 DNA is TGTGCCAGCAGTTACTCGTGGGACGGGAATCAGCCCCAGCATTTT.

This clonotype was detected many times. The gene calls are TRBV19 and TRBJ1-5, with D perhaps matching TRBD1 (6 bases). This CDR3 comprises 13 residues. Germline V gene lookup returns CDR1 LNHDA and CDR2 SQIVND (reference sequence). With 7 bases removed from V and 1 base from J, the gap between germline ends came to 8 bases. In DNA, the CDR3 is TGTGCCAGTATCGGGACAAGCAATCAGCCCCAGCATTTT. As protein: CASIGTSNQPQHF.

The table lists this clonotype with many counts. The genes are TRBV7-9 and TRBJ1-1, with D possibly being TRBD1 (6 bases). CDR3 length: 17 residues. Trimming shortened V by 1 base and J by 4 bases, and 19 bases separated the two germline ends. Germline-derived CDR1 and CDR2 are SEHNR and FQNEAQ (reference sequence). This CDR3 is CASSLGGFTGKSTEAFF. The CDR3 DNA reads as TGTGCCAGCAGCTTAGGGGGATTCACAGGGAAGAGCACTGAAGCTTTCTTT. Drawing the rest from reference TRBV7-9 and TRBJ1-1, the complete variable domain is DTGVSQNPRHKITKRGQNVTFRCDPISEHNRLYWYRQTLGQGPEFLTYFQNEAQLEKSRLLSDRFSAERPKGSFSTLEIQRTEQGDSAMYLCASSLGGFTGKSTEAFFGQGTRLTVV.

The table lists this clonotype with a few counts. The chain uses TRBV12-3 or TRBV12-4 and TRBJ2-6; 11 bases fit TRBD1. The CDR3 is 18 amino acids. Unmatched junction bases numbered 4, after V lost 1 base and J lost 2 bases. CDR3 bases: TGTGCCAGCAGTTTAGTAGGACAGGGGGCAGCTGGGGCCAACGTCCTGACTTTC. Translated, it gives CASSLVGQGAAGANVLTF.

The chain is built from TRBV29-1 and TRBJ1-1, with a possible D match to TRBD1 (6 bases). This CDR3 has 13 amino acids. The germline gives CDR1 SQVTM, CDR2 ANQGSEA. V was trimmed by 7 bases and J by 4 bases, leaving 16 bases between them. The CDR3 DNA reads as TGCAGCGATGGGGGGCGGGTTGGCACTGAAGCTTTCTTT. Amino acids: CSDGGRVGTEAFF.

With respect to this clonotype: At one of its ends the junction is not consistent with the germline gene, which may arise from a read error. V gene TRBV15 combines with J gene TRBJ2-7; D is undetermined. In germline, CDR1 is LNHNV, CDR2 YYDKDF (reference sequence). The CDR3 loop spans 13 amino acids. The CDR3 sequence is CAASYYTSYEQYF. The CDR3 DNA follows: TGTGCCGCCAGCTATTACACCTCCTACGAGCAGTACTTC.

This clonotype was seen repeatedly, ten times or more. V is TRBV7-9 and J is TRBJ2-7; TRBD2 aligns across 7 bases. Looked up from germline, CDR1 is SEHNR and CDR2 is FQNEAQ (reference sequence). This CDR3 comprises 15 residues. V dropped 4 bases and J dropped 7; count of bases not matched to a gene: 13. CDR3 protein: CASSSRAGVTPEQYF. DNA for the CDR3: TGTGCCAGCAGCTCTAGGGCGGGGGTGACTCCGGAGCAGTACTTC.

This clonotype was found a few times. A read error may explain this, as a much larger clone is one base away. Without the conserved terminal phenylalanine or tryptophan, this CDR3 likely stems from a read error. This chain uses TRBV5-4 with TRBJ1-5; D not certain. The CDR3 runs 14 residues. The V end was cut by 1 base, the J end by 7 bases, with 12 bases between. CDR1 and CDR2 (germline): SGHNT, YYREEE (reference sequence). The DNA of the CDR3 is TGTGCCAGCAGCTTGTTTGGCGGAGGACAGCCCCAGCATTCT. It is translated as CASSLFGGGQPQHS.

V is TRBV7-2 and J is TRBJ2-7; 9 bases agree with TRBD1. This CDR3 contains 15 residues. V lost 1 base and J lost 5; bases outside the gene matches: 6. The germline V gene encodes CDR1 SGHTA and CDR2 FQGNSA. The CDR3 DNA follows: TGTGCCAGCAGCTTAGTGTCCACAGGGGGCGACGAGCAGTACTTC. Amino acids: CASSLVSTGGDEQYF.

This clonotype was seen many times. The chain links TRBV10-1 to TRBJ2-7, with 8 bases lining up with TRBD2. J lost 10 bases, V lost 2 bases, and 4 bases had no gene match. The CDR3 has 12 amino acids. Germline CDR1 reads WNHNN; CDR2 reads SYGVQD (reference sequence). The CDR3, as DNA: TGCGCCAGCAGTGAGGTCGGGGGGGGACAGTACTTC. It encodes CASSEVGGGQYF.

This clonotype came up many times. The chain joins TRBV2 to TRBJ1-3; 8 nucleotides align to TRBD1. The CDR3 totals 18 residues. V was pared by 6 bases and J by 1 base, with 14 bases of the junction left unmatched. Germline CDR1 SNHLY, CDR2 FYNNEI. Here the CDR3 reads CASSHPLGQEKSGNTIYF. In nucleotides, the CDR3 is TGTGCCAGCAGCCATCCCTTGGGACAGGAAAAATCTGGAAACACCATATATTTT.

In this sample, this clonotype turned up many times. This chain uses TRBV20-1 with TRBJ2-6; D gene ambiguous. CDR1 and CDR2 from the germline V gene are DFQATT and SNEGSKA (reference sequence). Trimming took 4 bases from V and 0 from J, leaving 7 bases between them. The CDR3 contains 14 residues. The CDR3 region has the DNA TGCAGTGCTACGGAAAGCTCTGGGGCCAACGTCCTGACTTTC. It yields the protein CSATESSGANVLTF.

The chain uses TRBV5-4 and TRBJ1-2; 9 nucleotides line up with TRBD1. Germline CDR1 SGHNT, CDR2 YYREEE (reference sequence). The CDR3 loop spans 14 amino acids. Trimming took 5 bases from V and 7 from J; bases not matched to a gene: 9. The CDR3 DNA sequence: TGTGCCAGCAGTTTCCCGGGACAGGGCTCTGGCTACACCTTC. Encoded protein: CASSFPGQGSGYTF.